A single sample is the source of the 22 T cell receptor beta chains below, sequenced in a study of cytomegalovirus exposure and HLA in healthy donors. Primers included in the PCR were 60 Vbeta and 13 Jbeta primers. Generated by immunoSEQ multiplex PCR, the TCRdb table keeps only in-frame clones and is missing some. This sample has about 180,000 clones; about four fifths occur once, and the top ten carry roughly 3%. Sequenced sample: PBMCs. These receptors came from a male donor in good health and CMV-seronegative.

This clone was seen just once. The chain recombines TRBV4-1 with TRBJ1-3, with 7 nucleotides matching TRBD1. Trimming cost V 4 bases and J 0 bases; bases outside gene matches: 3. Germline V gene sequence: CDR1 MGHRA, CDR2 YSYEKL. This CDR3 contains 15 residues. Written as DNA, the CDR3 is TGCGCCAGCAGCCGGACAGGCTCCTCTGGAAACACCATATATTTT. Amino acid sequence: CASSRTGSSGNTIYF.

V is TRBV4-1 and J is TRBJ1-3, with TRBD1 identical over 8 bases. The CDR3 runs 13 residues. Germline V gene data show CDR1 as MGHRA and CDR2 as YSYEKL. The V segment lost 6 bases and the J segment 4 bases; nucleotides outside the gene matches: 2. CDR3 sequence reads: CASSRTGGNTIYF. CDR3 in DNA: TGCGCCAGCAGTCGGACAGGGGGAAACACCATATATTTT.

The gene calls are TRBV6-5 and TRBJ2-7; D is unclear. This CDR3 is built from 15 residues. Germline V gene lookup returns CDR1 MNHEY and CDR2 SVGAGI. Trimming removed 0 bases at V and 6 bases at J, with 15 bases between. The CDR3 coding sequence is TGTGCCAGCAGTTACTCAGGCGGTGGATCGACCGAGCAGTACTTC. It encodes CASSYSGGGSTEQYF.

Only one count was recorded for this clone. The chain links TRBV19 to TRBJ1-2, with TRBD1 identical over 9 bases. The germline V gene encodes CDR1 LNHDA and CDR2 SQIVND (reference sequence). The junction had 8 bases not matched to a gene; V was cut back by 5 bases and J by 4 bases. The CDR3 is made up of 15 amino acids. As DNA, the CDR3 is TGTGCCAGTAGTCTCACCGGGACAGGGTTCTATGGCTACACCTTC. Residues: CASSLTGTGFYGYTF.

The chain is built from TRBV15 and TRBJ1-3; TRBD1 is a possible D gene (5 bases). V was pared by 6 bases and J by 0 bases, with 15 bases between. Germline V CDR1 and CDR2: LNHNV, YYDKDF (reference sequence). This CDR3 comprises 16 residues. The CDR3 is CATRDLQGYSGNTIYF. The DNA of the CDR3 is TGTGCCACCAGAGATCTTCAGGGCTACTCTGGAAACACCATATATTTT.

This clone was observed a single time. The V gene is TRBV6-6, the J gene TRBJ1-3; 7 bases match TRBD1. The CDR3 totals 14 residues. Germline V gene sequence: CDR1 MNHNY, CDR2 SVGAGI (reference sequence). The V gene end was trimmed by 6 bases and the J gene end by 1 base; junction bases not matched to a gene: 3. The CDR3 DNA reads as TGTGCCAGCAGACGGACAGGTTCTGGAAACACCATATATTTT. Its protein is CASRRTGSGNTIYF.

The rearrangement links TRBV6-1 to TRBJ1-5; no definite D call. The CDR3 spans 13 residues. Germline-derived CDR1 and CDR2 are MNHNS and SASEGT. The V and J ends lost 5 bases and 0 bases respectively, with 5 bases between them. Here the CDR3 reads CASSLLSNQPQHF. The CDR3 bases are TGTGCCAGCAGTCTACTTAGCAATCAGCCCCAGCATTTT.

This clone has a handful of counts. This sequence joins TRBV29-1 and TRBJ2-7, with 10 bases lining up with TRBD2. Germline-derived CDR1 and CDR2 are SQVTM and ANQGSEA. V shed 5 bases, J shed 4 bases, and the junction held 8 bases outside the gene matches. The CDR3 is 14 amino acids. The DNA for the CDR3 is TGCAGCGTTCAACCTAGCGGGAGTAGGTACGAGCAGTACTTC. Translated, it gives CSVQPSGSRYEQYF.

CDR3 nucleotide sequence: TGTGCCAGCAGCCCCCCGGGAGTGAGGGACATTCAGTACTTC. This codes for CASSPPGVRDIQYF. The chain uses TRBV9 and TRBJ2-4; D is possibly TRBD2 (6 bases). The germline CDR1 and CDR2 sequences are SGDLS and YYNGEE. V shed 4 bases and J shed 8 bases, with 16 bases lying between them. The CDR3 sequence is 14 residues long.

The chain links TRBV11-2 to TRBJ2-7; tentatively, D is TRBD2 (6 bases). Germline assignment: CDR1 SGHAT and CDR2 FQNNGV. CDR3 length equals 14 residues. Trimming cost V 1 base and J 0 bases, with 7 bases left between them. CDR3 residues: CASSLAGVSYEQYF. The CDR3 DNA follows: TGTGCCAGCAGCTTAGCGGGGGTCTCCTACGAGCAGTACTTC. Complete variable domain (other parts from reference TRBV11-2 and TRBJ2-7): EAGVAQSPRYKIIEKRQSVAFWCNPISGHATLYWYQQILGQGPKLLIQFQNNGVVDDSQLPKDRFSAERLKGVDSTLKIQPAKLEDSAVYLCASSLAGVSYEQYFGPGTRLTVT.

The chain combines TRBV30 with TRBJ2-7, with a weak D call TRBD2 (6 bases). The V end lost 1 base, the J end lost 2 bases, and 15 bases lay between the germline ends. The CDR3 totals 15 residues. CDR1 and CDR2 (germline): GTSNPN, SVGIG (reference sequence). CDR3 amino acids: CAWSAGTPATYEQYF. CDR3 sequence (DNA): TGTGCCTGGAGTGCTGGGACTCCCGCTACCTACGAGCAGTACTTC.

The V and J genes are TRBV6-5 and TRBJ1-2; weak D call: TRBD1 (6 bases). The CDR3 has 14 amino acids. Germline V gene sequence: CDR1 MNHEY, CDR2 SVGAGI. V lost 5 bases to trimming and J lost 7 bases, with 17 bases between them. In DNA form, the CDR3 reads TGTGCCAGCAGTGAAGGGACACGTAAGGGTGGCTACACCTTC. Its translation is CASSEGTRKGGYTF.

The chain recombines TRBV6-5 with TRBJ1-2; TRBD1 aligns across 8 bases. Germline CDR1 is MNHEY and CDR2 is SVGAGI. The CDR3 is 13 residues long. The V segment lost 2 bases and the J segment 7 bases; nucleotides outside the gene matches: 3. The CDR3 here is CASSYQGTGGYTF. The CDR3 region has the DNA TGTGCCAGCAGTTACCAGGGGACAGGTGGCTACACCTTC.

The chain uses TRBV5-4 and TRBJ1-4; TRBD1 might be the D (6 bases). V shed 1 base and J shed 6 bases, with 13 bases lying between them. From germline, CDR1 is SGHNT and CDR2 YYREEE (reference sequence). The CDR3 has 15 residues. CDR3 amino acids: CASSLSDSNHEKLFF. The CDR3 DNA reads TGTGCCAGCAGCTTGTCGGACAGCAATCATGAAAAACTGTTTTTT.

The CDR3 spells CASSIDYRANQPQHF. The CDR3 DNA reads TGTGCCAGTAGTATAGATTACAGGGCTAATCAGCCCCAGCATTTT. The chain links TRBV19 to TRBJ1-5, with a tentative D call TRBD1 (6 bases). V was shortened by 0 bases and J by 4 bases, with 10 bases between the two germline ends. CDR3 length equals 15 residues. The germline V gene encodes CDR1 LNHDA and CDR2 SQIVND (reference sequence). Combining the CDR3 with reference TRBV19 and TRBJ1-5 gives the whole variable domain DGGITQSPKYLFRKEGQNVTLSCEQNLNHDAMYWYRQDPGQGLRLIYYSQIVNDFQKGDIAEGYSVSREKKESFPLTVTSAQKNPTAFYLCASSIDYRANQPQHFGDGTRLSIL.

The V and J genes are TRBV4-1 and TRBJ2-1; TRBD2 agrees at 10 bases. V lost 5 bases and J lost 6; bases outside the gene matches: 7. The CDR3 consists of 15 residues. Per germline, CDR1 MGHRA and CDR2 YSYEKL. In DNA form, the CDR3 reads TGCGCCAGCAGCTCGCTAGCGGGAGAAAGCAATGAGCAGTTCTTC. Its translation: CASSSLAGESNEQFF.

This clone was detected only once. The gene calls are TRBV28 and TRBJ2-2, with TRBD2 matching over 7 bases. The V segment lost 6 bases and the J segment 2 bases; nucleotides outside the gene matches: 3. CDR1 and CDR2 (germline): MDHEN, SYDVKM. The CDR3 totals 14 residues. This chain's CDR3 is CASRPGGNTGELFF. CDR3 sequence (DNA): TGTGCCAGCAGGCCGGGAGGAAACACCGGGGAGCTGTTTTTT.

This chain links TRBV6-5 with TRBJ1-2, with D possibly TRBD1 on 6 matching bases. Germline lookup yields CDR1 MNHEY and CDR2 SVGAGI. The CDR3 has 13 residues. Deletions cut 4 bases from V and 10 bases from J, with 16 bases between. The CDR3 reads CASSSPGRGDYTF. CDR3 coding DNA: TGTGCCAGCAGTTCCCCGGGCAGGGGAGACTACACCTTC.

The chain combines TRBV7-3 with TRBJ2-2, with D possibly being TRBD2 (5 bases). The length of the CDR3 is 15 residues. V was shortened by 3 bases and J by 2 bases, with 10 bases between the two germline ends. CDR1 and CDR2 (germline): SGHTA, FQGTGA. The CDR3 here is CASSLLAPNTGELFF. The CDR3 DNA reads TGTGCCAGCAGCTTGCTAGCTCCCAACACCGGGGAGCTGTTTTTT.

The chain has TRBV6-5 and TRBJ1-1, with a weak D call TRBD1 (5 bases). The length of the CDR3 is 14 residues. The germline V gene has CDR1 MNHEY and CDR2 SVGAGI. With 6 bases removed from V and 2 bases from J, the gap between germline ends came to 13 bases. CDR3 DNA sequence: TGTGCCAGCAGGCTGACCAGGGATAACACTGAAGCTTTCTTT. Protein product: CASRLTRDNTEAFF.

J is TRBJ1-1 and V is TRBV30; D might be TRBD1 (5 bases). This CDR3 contains 13 residues. V was shortened by 0 bases and J by 3 bases, with 8 bases between the two germline ends. Germline V gene lookup returns CDR1 GTSNPN and CDR2 SVGIG (reference sequence). The CDR3 region is CAWSVRVHTEAFF. In DNA form, the CDR3 reads TGTGCCTGGAGTGTCAGGGTGCACACTGAAGCTTTCTTT.

Regarding this clone: This same CDR3 is encoded by further DNA sequences in the sample. The chain couples TRBV5-1 to TRBJ1-5, with 12 bases lining up with TRBD1. From germline, CDR1 is SGHRS and CDR2 YFSETQ. The CDR3 runs to 15 residues. Losses at the gene ends were 4 bases for V and 7 bases for J; bases not matched to a gene: 6. CDR3 in DNA: TGCGCCAGCAGCCTGGGACAGGGGGCAGGGCAGCCCCAGCATTTT. Protein product: CASSLGQGAGQPQHF.